This TCR beta chain derives from a study of blood T cell repertoires in COVID-19. Background on the study: Sites across the United States, Italy and Spain contributed samples from acute and convalescent COVID-19. From T cells, B-cell-depleted T cells, or PBMCs came the material, which was cDNA or gDNA.

Germline V lookup: CDR1 SGHAT, CDR2 FQNNGV. The CDR3 runs 13 residues. The ends were cut back, 1 base at V and 5 bases at J, with 8 bases in the middle. Assay: immunoSEQ multiplex PCR; the TCRdb copy retains only in-frame clones and omits some. Of more than 200,000 clones in the sample, about 88% were seen once. Followed longitudinally, the Seattle patients had been enrolled during active infection. About this clone itself: Other DNA sequences in this sample translate to the same CDR3.

Input material: peripheral blood. This rearrangement joins TRBV11-2 to TRBJ1-2; D call uncertain. This receptor was identified in a woman between 50 and 59 years old with COVID-19, enrolled during active disease. The DNA for the CDR3 is TGTGCCAGCAGCTTAGTCTCAGATTATGGCTACACCTTC. As protein: CASSLVSDYGYTF.